The clone carrying this T cell receptor beta chain was counted many times. What it binds is unknown. The V end lost 2 bases, the J end lost 8 bases, and 12 bases lay between the germline ends. This CDR3 region has 13 residues. This record belongs to a study of early T cells in non-severe SARS-CoV-2 infection. Study information: Chains were unpaired, as sequencing was done on bulk RNA from unsorted whole blood. Study-wide results and caveats: Reliance on VDJdb matching favored anti-spike CD8 responses; private and CD4 specificities were missed.

Individually, cDNA molecules had unique molecular identifiers attached to them. TCRdb independently ran MiXCR on the 5' RACE reads; one entry per CDR3 protein. The table records approximately 28,000 distinct CDR3 sequences, 4.5% to 6% of them present only once. This chain links TRBV12-3 or TRBV12-4 with TRBJ1-2; D gene ambiguous. The clonotype comes from an adult who was a healthcare worker with PCR-confirmed SARS-CoV-2 infection or an uninfected control (not recorded which). Sequenced material: whole blood. CDR3 nucleotides: TGTGCCAGCAGTTTAAGCGTAATAAGGGGCTACACCTTC. Protein product: CASSLSVIRGYTF.